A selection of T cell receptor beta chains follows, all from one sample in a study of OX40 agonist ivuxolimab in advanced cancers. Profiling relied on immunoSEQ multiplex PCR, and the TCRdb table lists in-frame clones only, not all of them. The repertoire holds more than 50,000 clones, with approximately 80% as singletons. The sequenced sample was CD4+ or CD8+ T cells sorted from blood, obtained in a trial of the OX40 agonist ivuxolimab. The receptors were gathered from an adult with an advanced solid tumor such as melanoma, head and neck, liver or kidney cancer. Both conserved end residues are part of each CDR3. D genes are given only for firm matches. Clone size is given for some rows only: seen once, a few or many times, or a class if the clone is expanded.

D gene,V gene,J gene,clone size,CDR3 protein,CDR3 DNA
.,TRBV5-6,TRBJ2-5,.,CASSLVGIGGWETQYF,TGTGCCAGCAGCTTGGTGGGGATCGGGGGATGGGAGACCCAGTACTTC
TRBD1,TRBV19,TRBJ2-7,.,CASSMVDRPSPTF,TGTGCCAGTAGTATGGTGGACAGGCCCTCCCCGACCTTC
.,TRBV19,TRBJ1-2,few,CASSFVTNNYGYTF,TGTGCCAGTAGTTTTGTGACAAACAACTATGGCTACACCTTC
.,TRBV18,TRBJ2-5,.,CASSPRQGETQYF,TGTGCCAGCTCACCGCGCCAGGGGGAGACCCAGTACTTC
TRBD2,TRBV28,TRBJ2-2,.,CASYPLAGGSNTGELFF,TGTGCCAGCTACCCCCTAGCGGGTGGGTCGAACACCGGGGAGCTGTTTTTT
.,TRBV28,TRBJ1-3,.,CASSSPRRGESSGNTIYF,TGTGCCAGCAGTTCCCCCCGTCGGGGGGAGAGCTCTGGAAACACCATATATTTT
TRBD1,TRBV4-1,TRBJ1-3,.,CASSRQSTGGADTIYF,TGCGCCAGCAGCCGACAAAGTACAGGGGGCGCGGACACCATATATTTT
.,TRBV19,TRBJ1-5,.,CASSIGGSNQPQHF,TGTGCCAGTAGTATAGGAGGCTCCAATCAGCCCCAGCATTTT
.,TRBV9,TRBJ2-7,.,CASSVDPGTTYEQYF,TGTGCCAGCAGCGTAGATCCGGGAACGACCTACGAGCAGTACTTC
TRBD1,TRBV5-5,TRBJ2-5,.,CASSTPGTGSETQYF,TGTGCCAGCAGCACCCCCGGGACAGGGTCGGAGACCCAGTACTTC